The rows below give T cell receptor beta chains drawn from one sample of a study of blood T cells in healthy people across ages. TCRdb re-derived calls from the 5' RACE reads in MiXCR, one entry per CDR3 protein. The sample has more than 500,000 distinct CDR3 sequences; roughly a quarter are singletons. These data are also associated with another study on T cells of mothers and their children.

The sequencing input was blood. The receptors originated from a boy aged 2 to 9 in good health. Both conserved end residues are part of each CDR3. A D gene is named only where the DNA matches it firmly. Size is stated for part of the rows, as once, few or many counts, or as a class when the clone is expanded.

clone_size cdr3_length j_call d_call v_call cdr3_aa cdr3_nt
- 13 TRBJ2-2 TRBD2 TRBV14 CASSGRVVGELFF TGTGCCAGCAGCGGGAGGGTCGTCGGGGAGCTGTTTTTT
few 16 TRBJ2-1 TRBD2 TRBV20-1 CSAGRTLAGEKNEQFF TGCAGTGCTGGACGTACTTTAGCGGGAGAAAAGAATGAGCAGTTCTTC
- 14 TRBJ1-6 - TRBV16 CASSQVVSNSPLHF TGTGCCAGCAGCCAGGTCGTCTCTAATTCACCCCTCCACTTT
- 16 TRBJ2-7 - TRBV11-2 CASSLEVAGRSYEQYF TGTGCCAGCAGCTTAGAGGTGGCAGGTCGGTCCTACGAGCAGTACTTC
few 11 TRBJ1-1 - TRBV12-3/TRBV12-4 CATGLGTEAFF TGTGCTACGGGGCTTGGGACTGAAGCTTTCTTT
- 15 TRBJ2-1 TRBD2 TRBV9 CASRTSGDANNEQFF TGTGCCAGCAGGACTAGCGGCGACGCCAACAATGAGCAGTTCTTC
- 14 TRBJ2-5 - TRBV6-6 CASSYDRARETQYF TGTGCCAGCAGTTACGATCGGGCCCGAGAGACCCAGTACTTC
- 13 TRBJ2-1 TRBD2 TRBV29-1 CSVASGLRNEQFF TGCAGCGTTGCCTCGGGACTAAGGAATGAGCAGTTCTTC
- 15 TRBJ2-2 - TRBV15 CATKEGLANTGELFF TGTGCCACCAAGGAAGGGCTAGCGAACACCGGGGAGCTGTTTTTT
- 16 TRBJ2-5 - TRBV7-2 CASSLPRPWGQETQYF TGTGCCAGCAGCTTACCCCGACCTTGGGGGCAAGAGACCCAGTACTTC
- 13 TRBJ2-6 - TRBV2 CASSSLGANVLTF TGTGCCAGCAGTTCCCTTGGGGCCAACGTCCTGACTTTC
- 16 TRBJ2-3 TRBD1 TRBV7-7 CTSSLGTGGTADTQYF TGTACCAGCAGCTTGGGGACAGGGGGGACGGCAGATACGCAGTATTTT
- 16 TRBJ2-5 TRBD1 TRBV6-2/TRBV6-3 CASSYYGTGGAETQYF TGTGCCAGCAGTTACTACGGGACAGGGGGAGCGGAGACCCAGTACTTC
- 13 TRBJ2-5 - TRBV7-6 CASSLERAETQYF TGTGCCAGCAGCTTAGAGAGGGCCGAGACCCAGTACTTC
- 15 TRBJ2-7 TRBD2 TRBV7-2 CASSRLGTIAYEQYF TGTGCCAGCAGCCGCCTCGGGACTATCGCCTACGAGCAGTACTTC
- 12 TRBJ2-3 TRBD2 TRBV3-1 CASTRGADTQYF TGTGCCAGCACCCGGGGGGCAGATACGCAGTATTTT
- 14 TRBJ1-4 - TRBV27 CASRGGRDNEKLFF TGTGCCAGCAGAGGAGGCAGGGATAATGAAAAACTGTTTTTT
- 16 TRBJ1-1 TRBD1 TRBV6-5 CASSYSDRDMNTEAFF TGTGCCAGCAGTTACTCGGACAGGGACATGAACACTGAAGCTTTCTTT
few 15 TRBJ2-1 TRBD2 TRBV7-3 CASSLRGGGGNEQFF TGTGCCAGCAGCTTAAGGGGGGGAGGTGGGAATGAGCAGTTCTTC
few 12 TRBJ2-5 - TRBV20-1 CSAREAHVSRYF TGCAGTGCTAGGGAGGCCCATGTGAGCCGGTACTTC
- 18 TRBJ2-5 - TRBV21-1 CASVWDCQAGALKETQYF TGTGCCAGCGTCTGGGACTGCCAGGCGGGGGCCCTTAAAGAGACCCAGTACTTC
few 14 TRBJ2-7 TRBD2 TRBV6-2/TRBV6-3 CASSDGLARYEQYF TGTGCCAGCAGTGATGGACTAGCCCGGTACGAGCAGTACTTC
- 14 TRBJ1-2 TRBD1 TRBV12-3/TRBV12-4 CASSPKQGAGGYTF TGTGCCAGCAGTCCTAAACAGGGGGCTGGCGGCTACACCTTC
few 16 TRBJ2-6 - TRBV6-2/TRBV6-3 CASSARQDSGANVLTF TGTGCCAGCAGCGCCCGACAGGACTCTGGGGCCAACGTCCTGACTTTC
few 14 TRBJ2-7 - TRBV6-2/TRBV6-3 CASTSKGTPYEQYF TGTGCCAGCACCTCGAAGGGGACTCCATACGAGCAGTACTTC
- 17 TRBJ2-3 - TRBV20-1 CSATPTPRPPSTDTQYF TGCAGTGCGACTCCCACCCCCAGGCCTCCTAGCACAGATACGCAGTATTTT
- 16 TRBJ2-3 TRBD2 TRBV3-1 CASSPTGLAGTDTQYF TGTGCCAGCAGCCCCACCGGCCTAGCGGGCACAGATACGCAGTATTTT
many 13 TRBJ2-5 - TRBV6-1 CASSRSAEETQYF TGTGCCAGCAGTAGGTCAGCCGAAGAGACCCAGTACTTC
few 16 TRBJ1-3 TRBD1 TRBV30 CAWSGRDSKSGNTIYF TGTGCCTGGAGTGGAAGGGACAGCAAATCTGGAAACACCATATATTTT
- 13 TRBJ1-2 - TRBV7-9 CASGGPANYGYTF TGTGCCAGCGGCGGCCCAGCTAACTATGGCTACACCTTC
- 16 TRBJ2-3 - TRBV5-4 CASSSDQGGYTDTRYF TGTGCCAGCAGCTCGGATCAGGGGGGGTACACAGATACGCGGTATTTT
- 16 TRBJ2-5 - TRBV18 CASTSTLGGWQETQYF TGTGCCAGCACGTCGACTCTGGGAGGATGGCAAGAGACCCAGTACTTC
few 13 TRBJ1-4 - TRBV12-3/TRBV12-4 CASSSIIRGELFF TGTGCCAGCAGTTCCATAATCAGAGGAGAACTGTTTTTT
few 12 TRBJ2-7 - TRBV25-1 CASSDTVYEQYF TGTGCCAGCAGTGATACAGTATACGAGCAGTACTTC
- 13 TRBJ1-5 - TRBV14 CASSQFQDQPQHF TGTGCCAGCAGCCAATTCCAAGATCAGCCCCAGCATTTT
few 16 TRBJ2-3 TRBD2 TRBV3-1 CASRPTSGGSTDTQYF TGTGCCAGCAGACCAACTAGCGGGGGGTCTACAGATACGCAGTATTTT
- 17 TRBJ2-1 TRBD2 TRBV7-7 CASSPFTSGGYYNEQFF TGTGCTAGCAGCCCCTTTACTAGCGGGGGTTATTACAATGAGCAGTTCTTC
few 15 TRBJ2-2 TRBD1 TRBV29-1 CSVETGTGLNGELFF TGCAGCGTAGAAACCGGGACAGGGTTGAACGGGGAGCTGTTTTTT
few 14 TRBJ1-5 - TRBV2 CASSVRQGNQPQHF TGTGCCAGCAGTGTCCGACAGGGCAATCAGCCCCAGCATTTT
- 13 TRBJ1-2 - TRBV12-3/TRBV12-4 CASSLTVGYGYTF TGTGCCAGCAGTTTAACTGTAGGCTATGGCTACACCTTC
- 14 TRBJ2-2 - TRBV7-7 CASSPLGNTGELFF TGTGCTAGCAGCCCTCTGGGGAACACCGGGGAGCTGTTTTTT
few 14 TRBJ2-7 - TRBV29-1 CSVSGAGGPYEQYF TGCAGCGTTTCGGGGGCCGGAGGACCCTACGAGCAGTACTTC
few 15 TRBJ1-1 - TRBV6-6 CASSTFPTGNTEAFF TGTGCCAGCAGTACCTTCCCAACAGGGAACACTGAAGCTTTCTTT
few 14 TRBJ2-7 TRBD1 TRBV18 CASSHRDRVYEQYF TGTGCCAGCTCGCACCGGGACAGAGTCTACGAGCAGTACTTC
many 13 TRBJ2-5 - TRBV5-1 CASSPGNQETQYF TGTGCCAGCTCACCAGGTAACCAAGAGACCCAGTACTTC
few 15 TRBJ2-7 - TRBV5-1 CASSLEVRESYEQYF TGCGCCAGCAGCTTGGAGGTCAGGGAATCCTACGAGCAGTACTTC
- 13 TRBJ2-3 TRBD2 TRBV10-2 CASRGGSTDTQYF TGCGCCAGCAGGGGGGGGAGCACAGATACGCAGTATTTT
- 17 TRBJ2-7 TRBD2 TRBV29-1 CSVEGGTSGGTTYEQYF TGCAGCGTTGAGGGGGGGACTAGCGGGGGGACCACCTACGAGCAGTACTTC
few 15 TRBJ1-6 - TRBV27 CASSEGSSYNSPLHF TGTGCCAGCAGTGAGGGGAGCTCCTATAATTCACCCCTCCACTTT
many 14 TRBJ1-6 TRBD1 TRBV4-1 CASQGDSFNSPLHF TGCGCCAGCCAAGGGGACAGCTTTAATTCACCCCTCCACTTT
- 16 TRBJ1-2 TRBD1 TRBV6-6 CASSYSGQGSVGGYTF TGTGCCAGCAGTTACTCGGGACAGGGGTCCGTCGGTGGCTACACCTTC
many 13 TRBJ1-5 - TRBV20-1 CSASAGEAQPQHF TGCAGTGCTAGTGCAGGGGAGGCTCAGCCCCAGCATTTT